This passage covers 13 T cell receptor beta chains from one sample sequenced in a study of CD8 T cells in Susac syndrome. RNA amounts of roughly 0.5 to 1 ug underwent reverse transcription with random hexamers. One entry per CDR3 protein, called by TCRdb with MiXCR from the immunoSEQ multiplex PCR reads. This repertoire shows 150,000 or so distinct CDR3 sequences, 85% to 95% found once; its top ten account for 0.14%. Sequencing used CD4+ T cells from PBMCs. These receptors all come from a human donor with Susac syndrome.

The genes are TRBV2 and TRBJ2-7, with D maybe TRBD1 (5 bases). The CDR3 spans 14 residues. Trimming took off 4 bases at V and 0 bases at J, with 10 bases between the two ends. Germline V gene data show CDR1 as SNHLY and CDR2 as FYNNEI. The CDR3 spells CASSVAGPSYEQYF. The DNA of the CDR3 is TGTGCCAGCAGTGTTGCAGGGCCCTCCTACGAGCAGTACTTC.

The chain joins TRBV20-1 to TRBJ1-1, with D maybe TRBD1 (5 bases). The CDR3 sequence is 12 residues long. The V and J ends lost 5 bases and 4 bases respectively, with 11 bases between them. From germline, CDR1 is DFQATT and CDR2 SNEGSKA (reference sequence). The chain's CDR3 is CSASQGPTEAFF. For the CDR3, the DNA is TGCAGTGCTTCGCAGGGACCCACTGAAGCTTTCTTT.

This sequence joins TRBV3-1 and TRBJ2-2; TRBD2 matches 10 bases. This CDR3 spans 15 amino acids. CDR1 LGHDT and CDR2 YNNKEL come from the germline V gene (reference sequence). V trimming: 4 bases; J trimming: 6 bases; junction bases outside the gene matches: 5. DNA of the CDR3: TGTGCCAGCAGCCCACCCGGGACTAGCGCCGGGGAGCTGTTTTTT. Translation gives CASSPPGTSAGELFF.

The chain is built from TRBV14 and TRBJ2-3, with no clear D. The germline V gene encodes CDR1 SGHDN and CDR2 FVKESK. The CDR3 spans 14 residues. V lost 0 bases to trimming and J lost 4 bases, with 8 bases between them. This chain's CDR3 is CASSQDRSADTQYF. CDR3 nucleotide sequence: TGTGCCAGCAGCCAAGATAGGAGTGCAGATACGCAGTATTTT.

V and J are TRBV4-2 and TRBJ2-1; 8 positions agree with TRBD1. The CDR3 length is 15 residues. Germline assignment: CDR1 LGHNA and CDR2 YNFKEQ. Trimming took 2 bases from V and 4 from J; bases not matched to a gene: 4. The CDR3 spells CASSQYRGAYNEQFF. The DNA for the CDR3 is TGTGCCAGCAGCCAATACAGGGGGGCATACAATGAGCAGTTCTTC.

The chain has TRBV5-1 and TRBJ1-5; D remains unclear. CDR1 is SGHRS and CDR2 is YFSETQ in the germline V gene. The CDR3 runs to 18 residues. With 1 base removed from V and 0 bases from J, the gap between germline ends came to 17 bases. The CDR3: CASSLPNPAMNSNQPQHF. The CDR3 DNA sequence: TGCGCCAGCAGCTTGCCCAACCCGGCCATGAATAGCAATCAGCCCCAGCATTTT.

This chain uses TRBV7-2 with TRBJ2-5; 7 bases align to TRBD1. The J call may be in error: the DNA end matches TRBJ2-1 better. The CDR3 is made up of 15 amino acids. Germline V gene sequence: CDR1 SGHTA, CDR2 FQGNSA. The CDR3 DNA reads as TGTGCCAGCAGCTTAGATCAGGGGGTGGCGGGTTTCCAGTTCTTC. This sequence encodes CASSLDQGVAGFQFF.

This clonotype was recorded only once. The J gene is TRBJ2-1, the V gene TRBV7-2; TRBD2 aligns across 8 bases. The V segment lost 5 bases and the J segment 5 bases; nucleotides outside the gene matches: 11. There are 16 residues in the CDR3. The germline V gene has CDR1 SGHTA and CDR2 FQGNSA. CDR3 sequence: CASSPQAAGGDNEQFF. The CDR3 DNA reads TGTGCCAGCAGCCCCCAGGCCGCGGGAGGTGACAATGAGCAGTTCTTC.

CDR3: CATAIAFLDSTDTQYF. DNA for the CDR3: TGTGCCACCGCCATCGCCTTTTTAGATAGCACAGATACGCAGTATTTT. This rearrangement joins TRBV15 to TRBJ2-3; D is uncertain. CDR1 is LNHNV and CDR2 is YYDKDF in the germline V gene (reference sequence). V lost 8 bases to trimming and J lost 0 bases, with 18 bases between them. This CDR3 has 16 residues.

The genes are TRBV30 and TRBJ1-1; the D gene is possibly TRBD1 (5 bases). The CDR3 is 16 amino acids. V was pared by 2 bases and J by 1 base, with 17 bases between. Germline CDR1 is GTSNPN and CDR2 is SVGIG (reference sequence). CDR3 region: CAWSRGGSGWNTEAFF. CDR3 sequence (DNA): TGTGCCTGGAGTAGGGGTGGTTCAGGATGGAACACTGAAGCTTTCTTT.

This chain uses TRBV20-1 with TRBJ2-3; 8 bases map to TRBD2. CDR3 length: 15 residues. Trimming removed 6 bases from V and 6 bases from J; junction bases left unmatched: 14. CDR1 is DFQATT and CDR2 is SNEGSKA in the germline V gene (reference sequence). The CDR3 region has the DNA TGCAGTGCCGCCCGAGCGGGAGTAGATTTGGATACGCAGTATTTT. Translating gives CSAARAGVDLDTQYF.

The CDR3 DNA sequence: TGTGCCTGGAGTGTACGGGCGAACACTGAAGCTTTCTTT. As protein: CAWSVRANTEAFF. The chain links TRBV30 to TRBJ1-1; D remains ambiguous. V was pared by 0 bases and J by 1 base, with 6 bases between. The CDR3 is 13 residues long. The germline V gene encodes CDR1 GTSNPN and CDR2 SVGIG (reference sequence).

The genes are TRBV7-2 and TRBJ2-7; no clear D. Per the germline V gene, CDR1 is SGHTA and CDR2 is FQGNSA. Trimming shortened V by 6 bases and J by 2 bases, and 14 bases separated the two germline ends. This CDR3 region has 14 residues. Here the CDR3 reads CASSTQMPPYEQYF. The CDR3 DNA follows: TGTGCCAGCAGTACACAGATGCCCCCCTACGAGCAGTACTTC.